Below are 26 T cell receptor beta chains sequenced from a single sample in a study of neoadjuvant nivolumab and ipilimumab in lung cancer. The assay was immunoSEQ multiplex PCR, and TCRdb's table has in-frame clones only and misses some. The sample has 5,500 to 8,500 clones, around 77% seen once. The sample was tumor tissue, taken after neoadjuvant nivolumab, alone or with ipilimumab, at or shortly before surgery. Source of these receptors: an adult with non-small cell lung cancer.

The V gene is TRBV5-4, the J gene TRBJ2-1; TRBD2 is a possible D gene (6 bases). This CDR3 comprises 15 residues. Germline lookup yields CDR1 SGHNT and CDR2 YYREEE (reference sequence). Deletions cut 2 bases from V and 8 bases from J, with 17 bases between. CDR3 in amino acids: CASSLDLGGVDEQFF. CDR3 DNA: TGTGCCAGCAGCTTAGACCTCGGAGGGGTCGATGAGCAGTTCTTC.

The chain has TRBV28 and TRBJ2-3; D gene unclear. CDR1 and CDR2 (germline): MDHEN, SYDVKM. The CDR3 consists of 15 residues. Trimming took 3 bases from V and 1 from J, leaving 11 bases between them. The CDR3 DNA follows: TGTGCCAGCAGTTTCGACTTCCTAGGCACAGATACGCAGTATTTT. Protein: CASSFDFLGTDTQYF. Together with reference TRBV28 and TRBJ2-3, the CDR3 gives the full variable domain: DVKVTQSSRYLVKRTGEKVFLECVQDMDHENMFWYRQDPGLGLRLIYFSYDVKMKEKGDIPEGYSVSREKKERFSLILESASTNQTSMYLCASSFDFLGTDTQYFGPGTRLTVL.

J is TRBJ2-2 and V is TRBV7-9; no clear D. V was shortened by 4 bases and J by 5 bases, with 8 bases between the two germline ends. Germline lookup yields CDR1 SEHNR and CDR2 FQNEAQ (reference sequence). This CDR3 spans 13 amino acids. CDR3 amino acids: CASSWVVTGELFF. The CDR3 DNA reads TGTGCCAGCAGCTGGGTCGTGACCGGGGAGCTGTTTTTT. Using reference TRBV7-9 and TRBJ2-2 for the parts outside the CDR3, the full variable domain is DTGVSQNPRHKITKRGQNVTFRCDPISEHNRLYWYRQTLGQGPEFLTYFQNEAQLEKSRLLSDRFSAERPKGSFSTLEIQRTEQGDSAMYLCASSWVVTGELFFGEGSRLTVL.

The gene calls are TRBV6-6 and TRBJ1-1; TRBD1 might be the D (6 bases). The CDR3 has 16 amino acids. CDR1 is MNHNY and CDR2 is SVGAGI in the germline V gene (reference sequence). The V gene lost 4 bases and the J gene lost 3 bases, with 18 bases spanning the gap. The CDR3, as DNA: TGTGCCAGCAGTTCTCCCTTTCGGGGGCGGGACACTGAAGCTTTCTTT. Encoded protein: CASSSPFRGRDTEAFF.

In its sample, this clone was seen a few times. The CDR3 spells CASRDREASSNQPQHF. CDR3 coding DNA: TGTGCCAGCAGGGACAGGGAGGCGTCTAGCAATCAGCCCCAGCATTTT. The chain joins TRBV28 to TRBJ1-5; the match to TRBD1 covers 8 bases. V dropped 6 bases and J dropped 0; count of bases not matched to a gene: 7. Germline V gene sequence: CDR1 MDHEN, CDR2 SYDVKM. This CDR3 comprises 16 residues.

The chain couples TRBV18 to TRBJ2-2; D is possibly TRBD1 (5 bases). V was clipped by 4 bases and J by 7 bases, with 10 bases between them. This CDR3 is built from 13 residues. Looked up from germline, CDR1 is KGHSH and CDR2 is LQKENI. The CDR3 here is CASSRGTGGELFF. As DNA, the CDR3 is TGTGCCAGCTCACGGGGAACAGGCGGGGAGCTGTTTTTT.

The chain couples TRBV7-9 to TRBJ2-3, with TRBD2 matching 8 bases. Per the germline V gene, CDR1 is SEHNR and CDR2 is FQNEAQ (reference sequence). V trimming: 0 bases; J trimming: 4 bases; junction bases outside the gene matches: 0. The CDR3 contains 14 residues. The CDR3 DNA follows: TGTGCCAGCAGCTTAGCAGCGGGAGCAGATACGCAGTATTTT. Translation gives CASSLAAGADTQYF.

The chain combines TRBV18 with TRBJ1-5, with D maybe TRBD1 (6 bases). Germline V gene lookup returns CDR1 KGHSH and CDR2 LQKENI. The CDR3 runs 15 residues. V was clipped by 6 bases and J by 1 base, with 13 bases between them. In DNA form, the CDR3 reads TGTGCCAGCTCCAACACAGGGAGCAGCAATCAGCCCCAGCATTTT. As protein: CASSNTGSSNQPQHF.

The CDR3, as DNA: TGCGCCAGCAGCTCGAGGGGGAACTACGAGCAGTACTTC. Translating it yields CASSSRGNYEQYF. The J gene is TRBJ2-7, the V gene TRBV10-2; TRBD1 might be the D (6 bases). Germline values: CDR1 WSHSY, CDR2 SAAADI. V lost 6 bases and J lost 3, with 12 bases in between. This CDR3 has 13 amino acids.

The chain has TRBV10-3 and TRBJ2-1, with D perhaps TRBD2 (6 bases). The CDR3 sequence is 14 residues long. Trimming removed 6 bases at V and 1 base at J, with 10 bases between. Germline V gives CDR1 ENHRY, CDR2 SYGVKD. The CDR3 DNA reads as TGTGCCATCAGATTAGCGGCTTCCTACAATGAGCAGTTCTTC. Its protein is CAIRLAASYNEQFF.

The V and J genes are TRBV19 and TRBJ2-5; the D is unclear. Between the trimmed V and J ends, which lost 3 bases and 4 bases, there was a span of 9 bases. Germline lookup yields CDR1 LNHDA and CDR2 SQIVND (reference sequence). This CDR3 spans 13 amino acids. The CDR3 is CASSIGIRETQYF. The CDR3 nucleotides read TGTGCCAGTAGTATTGGAATACGAGAGACCCAGTACTTC.

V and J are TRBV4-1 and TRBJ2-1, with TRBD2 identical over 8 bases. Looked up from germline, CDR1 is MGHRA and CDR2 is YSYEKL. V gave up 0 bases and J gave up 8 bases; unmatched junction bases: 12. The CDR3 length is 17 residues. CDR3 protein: CASSQELPGGPGDEQFF. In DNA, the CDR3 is TGCGCCAGCAGCCAAGAGTTACCGGGAGGGCCGGGAGATGAGCAGTTCTTC.

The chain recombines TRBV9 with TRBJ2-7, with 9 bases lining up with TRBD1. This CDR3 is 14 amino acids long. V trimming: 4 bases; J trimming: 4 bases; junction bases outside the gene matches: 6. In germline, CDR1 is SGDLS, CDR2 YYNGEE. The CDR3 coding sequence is TGTGCCAGCAGCCCGGGACAGGGAGGTTACGAGCAGTACTTC. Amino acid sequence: CASSPGQGGYEQYF.

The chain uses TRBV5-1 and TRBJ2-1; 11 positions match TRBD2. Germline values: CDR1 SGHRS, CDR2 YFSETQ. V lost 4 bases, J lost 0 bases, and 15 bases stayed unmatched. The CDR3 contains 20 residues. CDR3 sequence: CASSTNGLAGLGSSYNEQFF. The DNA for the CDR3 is TGCGCCAGCAGCACAAACGGACTAGCGGGCCTAGGGAGCTCCTACAATGAGCAGTTCTTC.

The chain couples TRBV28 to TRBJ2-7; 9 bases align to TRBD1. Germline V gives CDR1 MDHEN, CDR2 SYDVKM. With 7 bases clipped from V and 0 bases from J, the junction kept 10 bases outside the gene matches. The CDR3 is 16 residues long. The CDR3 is CASIPSPGQGSYEQYF. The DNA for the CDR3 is TGTGCCAGCATCCCGTCACCGGGACAGGGCTCCTACGAGCAGTACTTC.

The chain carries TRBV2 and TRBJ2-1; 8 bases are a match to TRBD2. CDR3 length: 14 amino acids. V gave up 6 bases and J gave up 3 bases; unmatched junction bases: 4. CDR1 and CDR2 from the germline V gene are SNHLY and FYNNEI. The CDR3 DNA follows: TGTGCCAGCAGAACCGGGACTAGCTACAATGAGCAGTTCTTC. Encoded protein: CASRTGTSYNEQFF.

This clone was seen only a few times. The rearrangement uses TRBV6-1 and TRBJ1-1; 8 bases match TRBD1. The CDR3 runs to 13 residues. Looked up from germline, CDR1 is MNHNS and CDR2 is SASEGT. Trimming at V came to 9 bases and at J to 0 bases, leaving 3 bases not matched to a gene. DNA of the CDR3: TGTGCCAGTCTACAGGGGGTGAACACTGAAGCTTTCTTT. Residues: CASLQGVNTEAFF.

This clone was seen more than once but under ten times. This CDR3 reads CASSSGLAGGEQFF. CDR3 coding DNA: TGTGCCAGCAGCTCGGGACTAGCGGGAGGGGAGCAGTTCTTC. The J gene is TRBJ2-1, the V gene TRBV7-3, with 16 bases fitting TRBD2. From germline, CDR1 is SGHTA and CDR2 FQGTGA. The CDR3 loop spans 14 amino acids. Trimming took 4 bases from V and 10 from J; bases not matched to a gene: 1.

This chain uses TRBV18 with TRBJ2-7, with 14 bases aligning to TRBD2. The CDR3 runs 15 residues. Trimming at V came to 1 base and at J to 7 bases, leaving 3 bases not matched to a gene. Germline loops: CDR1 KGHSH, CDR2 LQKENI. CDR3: CASSPQGLAGGEQYF. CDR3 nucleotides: TGTGCCAGCTCACCACAAGGACTAGCGGGAGGTGAGCAGTACTTC. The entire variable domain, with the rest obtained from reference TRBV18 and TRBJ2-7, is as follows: NAGVMQNPRHLVRRRGQEARLRCSPMKGHSHVYWYRQLPEEGLKFMVYLQKENIIDESGMPKERFSAEFPKEGPSILRIQQVVRGDSAAYFCASSPQGLAGGEQYFGPGTRLTVT.

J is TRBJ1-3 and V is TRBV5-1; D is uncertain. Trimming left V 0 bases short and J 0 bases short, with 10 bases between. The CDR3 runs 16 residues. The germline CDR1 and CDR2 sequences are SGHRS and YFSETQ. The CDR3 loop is CASSLGDQLSGNTIYF. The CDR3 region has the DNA TGCGCCAGCAGCTTGGGGGATCAGCTCTCTGGAAACACCATATATTTT.

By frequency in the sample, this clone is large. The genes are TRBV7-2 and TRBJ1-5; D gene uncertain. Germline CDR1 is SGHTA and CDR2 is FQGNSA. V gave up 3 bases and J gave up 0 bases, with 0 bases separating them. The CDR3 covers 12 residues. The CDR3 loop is CASSFSNQPQHF. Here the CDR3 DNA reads TGTGCCAGCAGCTTTAGCAATCAGCCCCAGCATTTT.

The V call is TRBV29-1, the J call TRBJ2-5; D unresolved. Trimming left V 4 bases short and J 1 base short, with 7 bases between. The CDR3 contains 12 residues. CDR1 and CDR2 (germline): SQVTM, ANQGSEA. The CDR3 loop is CSVGHLQETQYF. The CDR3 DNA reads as TGCAGCGTTGGACACCTCCAAGAGACCCAGTACTTC.

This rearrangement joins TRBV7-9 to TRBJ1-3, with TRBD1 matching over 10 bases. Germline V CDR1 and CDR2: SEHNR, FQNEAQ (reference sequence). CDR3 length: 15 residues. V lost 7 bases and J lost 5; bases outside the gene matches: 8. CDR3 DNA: TGTGCCAGCAACGATGGGACAGGGGATAGAAACACCATATATTTT. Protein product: CASNDGTGDRNTIYF.

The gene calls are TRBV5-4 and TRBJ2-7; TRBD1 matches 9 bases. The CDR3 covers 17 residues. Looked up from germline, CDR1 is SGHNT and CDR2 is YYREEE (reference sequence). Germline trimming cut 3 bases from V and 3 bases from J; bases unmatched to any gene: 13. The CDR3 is CASSSPRQGGGNYEQYF. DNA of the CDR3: TGTGCCAGCAGCTCCCCCAGACAGGGGGGAGGGAACTACGAGCAGTACTTC.

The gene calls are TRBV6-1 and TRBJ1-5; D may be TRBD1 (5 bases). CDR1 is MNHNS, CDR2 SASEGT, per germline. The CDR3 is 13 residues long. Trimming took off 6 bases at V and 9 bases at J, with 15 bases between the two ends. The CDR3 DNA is TGTGCCAGCAGCGGGACCGACCAAAGGCCCCAGCATTTT. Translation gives CASSGTDQRPQHF.

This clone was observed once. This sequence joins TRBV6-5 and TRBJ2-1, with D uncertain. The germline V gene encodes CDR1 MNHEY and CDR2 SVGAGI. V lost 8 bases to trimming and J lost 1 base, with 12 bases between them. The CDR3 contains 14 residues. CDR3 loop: CASGTGLSYNEQFF. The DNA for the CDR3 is TGTGCCAGCGGAACCGGGCTATCCTACAATGAGCAGTTCTTC.